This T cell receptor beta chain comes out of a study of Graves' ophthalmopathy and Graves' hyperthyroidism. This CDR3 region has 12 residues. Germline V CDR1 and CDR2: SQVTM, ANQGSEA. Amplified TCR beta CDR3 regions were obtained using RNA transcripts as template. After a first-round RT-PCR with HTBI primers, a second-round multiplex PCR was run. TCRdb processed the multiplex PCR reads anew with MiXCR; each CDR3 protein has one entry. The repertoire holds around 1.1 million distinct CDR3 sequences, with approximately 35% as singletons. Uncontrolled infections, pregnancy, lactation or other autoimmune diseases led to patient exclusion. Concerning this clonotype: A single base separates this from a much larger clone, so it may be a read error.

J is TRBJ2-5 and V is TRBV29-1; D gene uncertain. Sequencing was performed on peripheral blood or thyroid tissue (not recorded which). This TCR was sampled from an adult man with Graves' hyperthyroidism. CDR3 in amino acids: CSVVRVEEAQYF. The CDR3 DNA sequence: TGCAGCGTTGTGAGAGTTGAAGAGGCCCAGTACTTC.